What follows are 12 T cell receptor beta chains derived from one specimen sequenced in a study of shared clonotypes between healthy human individuals. Some clones are missing from TCRdb's copy, which holds only in-frame ones; the method was immunoSEQ multiplex PCR. The sample has 2 million to 2.5 million clones; roughly 91% are singletons. It was CD45RO-negative cells, positively selected for CCR7, that made up naive CD8 cells, with terminally differentiated effector memory CD45RA+ cells excluded. Sequences were obtained from naive CD8+ T cells from PBMCs. The source is a man between 18 and 29 years old in good health. Some clones in this sample may be carry-over from other donors' samples.

The chain couples TRBV20-1 to TRBJ2-3; unclear D gene. The CDR3 has 11 amino acids. In germline, CDR1 is DFQATT, CDR2 SNEGSKA (reference sequence). V lost 4 bases and J 4 bases, leaving 6 bases between the germline ends. The CDR3 coding sequence is TGCAGTGCTAATCTAGCAGATACGCAGTATTTT. Protein: CSANLADTQYF.

The J gene is TRBJ2-7, the V gene TRBV7-9; 12 nucleotides agree with TRBD1. CDR3 length: 15 residues. V shed 5 bases, J shed 3 bases, and the junction held 5 bases outside the gene matches. CDR1 and CDR2 from the germline V gene are SEHNR and FQNEAQ (reference sequence). CDR3 protein: CASSEGTGGSYEQYF. CDR3 DNA: TGTGCCAGCAGCGAGGGGACAGGGGGCAGCTACGAGCAGTACTTC. Together with reference TRBV7-9 and TRBJ2-7, the CDR3 gives the full variable domain: DTGVSQNPRHKITKRGQNVTFRCDPISEHNRLYWYRQTLGQGPEFLTYFQNEAQLEKSRLLSDRFSAERPKGSFSTLEIQRTEQGDSAMYLCASSEGTGGSYEQYFGPGTRLTVT.

This chain connects TRBV27 to TRBJ2-7; 8 bases match TRBD1. There are 17 residues in the CDR3. Germline-derived CDR1 and CDR2 are MNHEY and SMNVEV (reference sequence). V lost 4 bases, J lost 3 bases, and 14 bases stayed unmatched. The CDR3 sequence: CASSSLSPVDRVYEQYF. The CDR3 nucleotides read TGTGCCAGCAGTTCGTTGTCCCCAGTGGACAGGGTCTACGAGCAGTACTTC.

The chain recombines TRBV28 with TRBJ2-7; D may be TRBD1 (6 bases). The CDR3 consists of 14 residues. Germline loops: CDR1 MDHEN, CDR2 SYDVKM. V was clipped by 4 bases and J by 1 base, with 11 bases between them. The CDR3 spells CASSYGRGSYEQYF. The CDR3, as DNA: TGTGCCAGCAGTTACGGCAGGGGATCCTACGAGCAGTACTTC.

The chain uses TRBV27 and TRBJ1-2; 10 bases are shared with TRBD1. V was clipped by 5 bases and J by 11 bases; unmatched bases: 8. CDR3 length: 13 residues. CDR1 MNHEY and CDR2 SMNVEV come from the germline V gene (reference sequence). The CDR3 nucleotides read TGTGCCAGCAGTCTACCGGGACAGGGGATGTACACCTTC. The encoded protein is CASSLPGQGMYTF.

This clone occurred once. The chain employs TRBV7-9 and TRBJ2-1; D remains ambiguous. This CDR3 spans 15 amino acids. V was cut by 6 bases and J by 0 bases, with 12 bases left in between. CDR1 is SEHNR and CDR2 is FQNEAQ in the germline V gene (reference sequence). The chain's CDR3 is CASSPPFRSYNEQFF. The CDR3 nucleotides read TGTGCCAGCAGTCCGCCTTTCCGCTCCTACAATGAGCAGTTCTTC. The full variable domain, rest sourced from reference TRBV7-9 and TRBJ2-1, is DTGVSQNPRHKITKRGQNVTFRCDPISEHNRLYWYRQTLGQGPEFLTYFQNEAQLEKSRLLSDRFSAERPKGSFSTLEIQRTEQGDSAMYLCASSPPFRSYNEQFFGPGTRLTVL.

This rearrangement joins TRBV27 to TRBJ1-2; 8 bases align to TRBD1. The CDR3 contains 12 residues. With 6 bases clipped from V and 8 bases from J, the junction kept 5 bases outside the gene matches. Per the germline V gene, CDR1 is MNHEY and CDR2 is SMNVEV (reference sequence). The CDR3 region has the DNA TGTGCCAGCAGGACAGGGGAGATAGGCTACACCTTC. Its translation is CASRTGEIGYTF.

A single count supports this clone. The rearrangement links TRBV7-2 to TRBJ1-1; D not certain. This CDR3 is built from 16 residues. CDR1 is SGHTA, CDR2 FQGNSA, per germline. The V and J ends lost 4 bases and 2 bases respectively, with 17 bases between them. The CDR3 sequence is CASSSGLDWENTEAFF. The CDR3 region has the DNA TGTGCCAGCAGCTCCGGATTGGACTGGGAAAACACTGAAGCTTTCTTT.

The chain joins TRBV4-1 to TRBJ1-5, with D maybe TRBD1 (6 bases). CDR3 length equals 18 residues. Germline values: CDR1 MGHRA, CDR2 YSYEKL. With 0 bases removed from V and 3 bases from J, the gap between germline ends came to 18 bases. The CDR3, as DNA: TGCGCCAGCAGCCAAGACTCCCAACAGGGCTTCTCCAATCAGCCCCAGCATTTT. Translation gives CASSQDSQQGFSNQPQHF.

This clone was recorded only once. The chain joins TRBV6-5 to TRBJ2-7, with D possibly TRBD2 on 6 matching bases. Deletions cut 6 bases from V and 2 bases from J, with 14 bases between. This CDR3 is 14 amino acids long. From germline, CDR1 is MNHEY and CDR2 SVGAGI. The CDR3 loop is CASSWAAGTYEQYF. The CDR3 coding sequence is TGTGCCAGCAGCTGGGCCGCGGGAACCTACGAGCAGTACTTC.

This clone was observed a single time. The CDR3 DNA reads as TGTGCCAGCAGCCAGATAAAGGACAGGATCCGCCAAGAGACCCAGTACTTC. Translating gives CASSQIKDRIRQETQYF. J is TRBJ2-5 and V is TRBV14; 7 positions agree with TRBD1. With 3 bases clipped from V and 1 base from J, the junction kept 11 bases outside the gene matches. Germline loops: CDR1 SGHDN, CDR2 FVKESK. The length of the CDR3 is 17 residues.

The CDR3 DNA follows: TGTGCCAGCAGTGACAGGGGAGTTGTTACTGAAGCTTTCTTT. The encoded protein is CASSDRGVVTEAFF. J is TRBJ1-1 and V is TRBV2; D is perhaps TRBD1 (6 bases). The germline V and J ends were trimmed by 3 bases and 5 bases, with 13 bases remaining between them. Germline V CDR1 and CDR2: SNHLY, FYNNEI. This CDR3 comprises 14 residues.